These 26 T cell receptor beta chains share one sample of origin, sequenced in a study of T cell responses to AZD1222 COVID-19 vaccine. Clones were sequenced by immunoSEQ multiplex PCR, and TCRdb holds only the in-frame ones, with some missing. This sample has over 65,000 clones, with just over 90% found just once. Sample: peripheral blood, taken on day 0 of MenACWY control vaccination. The receptors originated from an adult in good health.

This clone was picked up one time. The V gene is TRBV7-2, the J gene TRBJ1-1, with D hard to call. The CDR3 is made up of 13 amino acids. V lost 5 bases to trimming and J lost 2 bases, with 9 bases between them. Germline CDR1 is SGHTA and CDR2 is FQGNSA. The CDR3, as DNA: TGTGCCAGCAGCCCCGGAGCCAACACTGAAGCTTTCTTT. The encoded protein is CASSPGANTEAFF.

The CDR3 nucleotides are TGTGCCAGTAGCATGAGTCAAAAGAGGGGTAATTCACCCCTCCACTTT. As protein: CASSMSQKRGNSPLHF. This sequence joins TRBV19 and TRBJ1-6; perhaps TRBD1 as D (5 bases). The length of the CDR3 is 16 residues. Trimming left V 6 bases short and J 6 bases short, with 18 bases between. From germline, CDR1 is LNHDA and CDR2 SQIVND (reference sequence).

The chain has TRBV5-1 and TRBJ2-3; 9 bases align to TRBD2. The CDR3 sequence is 19 residues long. V lost 0 bases, J lost 4 bases, and 15 bases stayed unmatched. The germline gives CDR1 SGHRS, CDR2 YFSETQ. CDR3 amino acids: CASSLELRGSGGVADTQYF. CDR3 in DNA: TGCGCCAGCAGCTTGGAATTGAGAGGTAGCGGGGGTGTCGCAGATACGCAGTATTTT.

The V call is TRBV9, the J call TRBJ2-2; D is uncertain. V was trimmed by 0 bases and J by 1 base, leaving 13 bases between them. Germline V CDR1 and CDR2: SGDLS, YYNGEE. The CDR3 covers 17 residues. The CDR3 loop reads CASSVAAASVNTGELFF. CDR3 sequence (DNA): TGTGCCAGCAGCGTAGCTGCCGCGTCGGTGAACACCGGGGAGCTGTTTTTT.

The J gene is TRBJ1-6, the V gene TRBV25-1, with D maybe TRBD1 (5 bases). CDR1 is MGHDK, CDR2 SYGVNS, per germline. The CDR3 sequence is 13 residues long. Trimming stripped 1 base from V and 16 bases from J, with 14 bases between. CDR3 DNA: TGTGCCAGCAGTGAATTTAGGGGCGATCCACTCCACTTT. Protein product: CASSEFRGDPLHF.

This clone has just one count. J is TRBJ1-2 and V is TRBV28, with unresolved D. The CDR3 runs 16 residues. Trimming cost V 6 bases and J 0 bases, with 17 bases left between them. Per germline, CDR1 MDHEN and CDR2 SYDVKM. The CDR3 DNA reads TGTGCCAGCAGGGAGGCAGCCCGAGAGACTAACTATGGCTACACCTTC. Protein sequence: CASREAARETNYGYTF.

The CDR3 coding sequence is TGTGCCACCGAGCTCCTCGCGTCTTCACCCCTCCACTTT. Its protein product is CATELLASSPLHF. The rearrangement uses TRBV24-1 and TRBJ1-6; D not certain. There are 13 residues in the CDR3. The germline gives CDR1 KGHDR, CDR2 SFDVKD. The V end lost 9 bases, the J end lost 9 bases, and 14 bases lay between the germline ends.

This clone has only one observation. The chain employs TRBV19 and TRBJ2-3; D gene uncertain. Between the trimmed V and J ends, which lost 1 base and 3 bases, there was a span of 11 bases. The V gene's germline CDR1 is LNHDA and CDR2 SQIVND (reference sequence). This CDR3 is 15 amino acids long. DNA of the CDR3: TGTGCCAGTAGTATAGGCCCACACGCGACAGATACGCAGTATTTT. Amino acids: CASSIGPHATDTQYF.

V gene TRBV7-2 combines with J gene TRBJ1-5; a weak D match, TRBD1 (5 bases). The CDR3 sequence is 15 residues long. V dropped 5 bases and J dropped 5 bases, with 16 bases sitting between them. Germline V lookup: CDR1 SGHTA, CDR2 FQGNSA. The CDR3 spells CASSGDRGFDQPQHF. CDR3 nucleotide sequence: TGTGCCAGCAGCGGGGACCGAGGTTTTGATCAGCCCCAGCATTTT.

This chain links TRBV28 with TRBJ1-1; TRBD1 might be the D (6 bases). From germline, CDR1 is MDHEN and CDR2 SYDVKM. The CDR3 loop spans 15 amino acids. The ends were cut back, 2 bases at V and 4 bases at J, with 14 bases in the middle. The CDR3 sequence: CASSLPTGSRTEAFF. The CDR3 nucleotides are TGTGCCAGCAGTTTACCTACAGGGTCGCGCACTGAAGCTTTCTTT.

This sequence joins TRBV6-5 and TRBJ2-2, with unresolved D. Trimming shortened V by 2 bases and J by 6 bases, and 16 bases separated the two germline ends. There are 16 residues in the CDR3. In germline, CDR1 is MNHEY, CDR2 SVGAGI. The chain's CDR3 is CASSYHNIPGSGELFF. In nucleotides, the CDR3 is TGTGCCAGCAGTTACCACAATATCCCCGGGTCCGGGGAGCTGTTTTTT.

The genes are TRBV7-6 and TRBJ2-7; the D gene could be TRBD1 or TRBD2 (6 bases each). Germline CDR1 is SGHVS and CDR2 is FNYEAQ. The V end lost 1 base, the J end lost 3 bases, and 7 bases lay between the germline ends. The CDR3 extends over 13 amino acids. The CDR3 nucleotides are TGTGCCAGCAGCTTAGAGGGGGGCTACGAGCAGTACTTC. Translation: CASSLEGGYEQYF.

V gene TRBV19 combines with J gene TRBJ2-7, with 9 bases identical to TRBD2. The CDR3 sequence is 15 residues long. The germline CDR1 and CDR2 sequences are LNHDA and SQIVND (reference sequence). V gave up 4 bases and J gave up 0 bases; unmatched junction bases: 4. This CDR3 is CASSRASGVSYEQYF. In DNA form, the CDR3 reads TGTGCCAGTAGTAGGGCTAGCGGGGTCTCCTACGAGCAGTACTTC.

The chain couples TRBV30 to TRBJ1-6; D is unresolved. The CDR3 sequence is 15 residues long. CDR1 is GTSNPN, CDR2 SVGIG, per germline (reference sequence). V lost 0 bases and J 6 bases, leaving 12 bases between the germline ends. In DNA form, the CDR3 reads TGTGCCTGGAGTGTACGGGTTGGGAGTAATTCACCCCTCCACTTT. This sequence encodes CAWSVRVGSNSPLHF.

The chain joins TRBV5-1 to TRBJ1-4; 8 bases match TRBD1. The CDR3 loop spans 17 amino acids. The germline gives CDR1 SGHRS, CDR2 YFSETQ. Germline trimming cut 6 bases from V and 5 bases from J; bases unmatched to any gene: 15. The CDR3 sequence is CASTLGQYGTGNEKLFF. Here the CDR3 DNA reads TGCGCCAGCACCCTGGGTCAGTACGGGACAGGCAATGAAAAACTGTTTTTT.

This chain joins TRBV5-1 and TRBJ2-1; D possibly matches TRBD1 or TRBD2 (5 bases each). Germline CDR1 is SGHRS and CDR2 is YFSETQ. Trimming left V 2 bases short and J 7 bases short, with 13 bases between. The CDR3 loop spans 14 amino acids. This chain's CDR3 is CASSFGARENEQFF. In DNA, the CDR3 is TGCGCCAGCAGCTTTGGGGCCAGGGAGAATGAGCAGTTCTTC.

The chain combines TRBV29-1 with TRBJ1-4, with D perhaps TRBD1 (5 bases). The CDR3 has 13 amino acids. CDR1 is SQVTM, CDR2 ANQGSEA, per germline. V shed 0 bases and J shed 7 bases, with 9 bases lying between them. CDR3 bases: TGCAGCGTTGAAGACGGGACGCCTGAAAAACTGTTTTTT. The encoded protein is CSVEDGTPEKLFF.

The chain recombines TRBV19 with TRBJ2-3; TRBD1 matches at 8 bases. This CDR3 has 17 residues. Per the germline V gene, CDR1 is LNHDA and CDR2 is SQIVND (reference sequence). The V segment lost 3 bases and the J segment 1 base; nucleotides outside the gene matches: 9. The CDR3 protein is CASSIEGRGRGTDTQYF. For the CDR3, the DNA is TGTGCCAGTAGTATTGAGGGCAGGGGGCGAGGCACAGATACGCAGTATTTT.

This sequence joins TRBV11-2 and TRBJ2-5; the D gene could be TRBD1 or TRBD2 (5 bases each). V lost 1 base, J lost 2 bases, and 14 bases lay in between. CDR3 size: 16 residues. The germline V gene encodes CDR1 SGHAT and CDR2 FQNNGV. For the CDR3, the DNA is TGTGCCAGCAGCTTAGGAGGGGCCCCCACTCAAGAGACCCAGTACTTC. Amino acid sequence: CASSLGGAPTQETQYF.

This clone was found a few times. This chain links TRBV29-1 with TRBJ1-4; D might be TRBD1 (6 bases). V was clipped by 6 bases and J by 3 bases, with 14 bases between them. The CDR3 totals 14 residues. The V gene's germline CDR1 is SQVTM and CDR2 ANQGSEA. The DNA of the CDR3 is TGCAGCGTAAATACAGGGTCCTCTAATGAAAAACTGTTTTTT. Protein product: CSVNTGSSNEKLFF.

The chain employs TRBV12-3 or TRBV12-4 and TRBJ1-5; D might be TRBD1 (5 bases). The CDR3 has 12 amino acids. V shed 4 bases and J shed 5 bases, with 6 bases lying between them. The CDR3 DNA sequence: TGTGCCAGCAGTTCCAGGGATCAGCCCCAGCATTTT. Its translation: CASSSRDQPQHF.

The chain carries TRBV7-9 and TRBJ2-2, with a weak D call TRBD2 (6 bases). V dropped 5 bases and J dropped 1 base, with 8 bases sitting between them. This CDR3 is 14 amino acids long. The germline gives CDR1 SEHNR, CDR2 FQNEAQ (reference sequence). The CDR3 spells CASSHSGNTGELFF. CDR3 in DNA: TGTGCCAGCAGCCATAGCGGGAACACCGGGGAGCTGTTTTTT.

The chain is built from TRBV9 and TRBJ2-3; TRBD1 might be the D (6 bases). The V gene lost 0 bases and the J gene lost 4 bases, with 12 bases spanning the gap. The CDR3 is made up of 15 amino acids. CDR1 and CDR2 (germline): SGDLS, YYNGEE. The CDR3 region is CASSVVGGLADTQYF. The CDR3 DNA reads as TGTGCCAGCAGCGTAGTTGGGGGCCTGGCAGATACGCAGTATTTT.

This clone has just a few counts. CDR3 sequence: CASSILRDRRYEQYF. The CDR3 nucleotides are TGTGCCAGTAGTATCCTCCGGGACAGGCGCTACGAGCAGTACTTC. The V call is TRBV19, the J call TRBJ2-7, with 8 bases that match TRBD1. Germline V gives CDR1 LNHDA, CDR2 SQIVND (reference sequence). The CDR3 consists of 15 residues. Trimming removed 3 bases from V and 3 bases from J; junction bases left unmatched: 7.

The chain recombines TRBV29-1 with TRBJ2-7; unclear D gene. Germline V gene sequence: CDR1 SQVTM, CDR2 ANQGSEA. The CDR3 has 14 residues. V was pared by 0 bases and J by 0 bases, with 9 bases between. As DNA, the CDR3 is TGCAGCGTTGAAGATCAGAAGGGCTCCTACGAGCAGTACTTC. Protein sequence: CSVEDQKGSYEQYF.

The J gene is TRBJ1-1, the V gene TRBV3-1 (or the pseudogene TRBV3-2); D not certain. Germline V lookup: CDR1 LGHDT, CDR2 YNNKEL (reference sequence). The CDR3 is made up of 12 amino acids. Trimming took off 3 bases at V and 1 base at J, with 3 bases between the two ends. Here the CDR3 reads CASSQTNTEAFF. The CDR3 region has the DNA TGTGCCAGCAGCCAGACGAACACTGAAGCTTTCTTT.